What follows are 14 T cell receptor beta chains derived from one specimen sequenced in a study of cytomegalovirus exposure and HLA in healthy donors. The study ran its PCR with 60 Vbeta and 13 Jbeta primers. Assay used: immunoSEQ multiplex PCR; TCRdb lists only in-frame clones, some missing. This sample has about 120,000 clones, with about four fifths found just once. The source material was PBMCs. Receptors were obtained from a woman aged 40 to 49 in good health and CMV-seropositive.

The chain links TRBV19 to TRBJ2-5; tentatively, D is TRBD1 (6 bases). The germline V gene has CDR1 LNHDA and CDR2 SQIVND (reference sequence). Trimming shortened V by 4 bases and J by 3 bases, and 15 bases separated the two germline ends. This CDR3 has 15 residues. For the CDR3, the DNA is TGTGCCAGTAGTAGGAACACAGGGACCGAAGAGACCCAGTACTTC. Translated: CASSRNTGTEETQYF.

This clone showed up just once. The chain links TRBV2 to TRBJ2-3; a weak D match, TRBD1 (6 bases). Germline V gives CDR1 SNHLY, CDR2 FYNNEI. The length of the CDR3 is 16 residues. V lost 3 bases and J 6 bases, leaving 19 bases between the germline ends. CDR3 nucleotide sequence: TGTGCCAGCAGTGAGACTGGGACAAATGGGTACGATACGCAGTATTTT. Translation gives CASSETGTNGYDTQYF. The whole variable domain, filled in from reference TRBV2 and TRBJ2-3, reads EPEVTQTPSHQVTQMGQEVILRCVPISNHLYFYWYRQILGQKVEFLVSFYNNEISEKSEIFDDQFSVERPDGSNFTLKIRSTKLEDSAMYFCASSETGTNGYDTQYFGPGTRLTVL.

The chain carries TRBV7-9 and TRBJ1-1; 7 positions agree with TRBD1. The germline CDR1 and CDR2 sequences are SEHNR and FQNEAQ (reference sequence). J was trimmed by 7 bases and V by 2 bases; bases with no gene match: 13. This CDR3 comprises 16 residues. The DNA of the CDR3 is TGTGCCAGCAGCTTATTATCAACGAGACAGGGAGATGAAGCTTTCTTT. Encoded protein: CASSLLSTRQGDEAFF.

V and J are TRBV11-2 and TRBJ2-1, with no clear D. Trimming pared 0 bases from V and 9 bases from J, leaving 9 bases between. The CDR3 is 13 residues long. Germline CDR1 is SGHAT and CDR2 is FQNNGV. CDR3 amino acids: CASSLDGSSEQFF. The CDR3 DNA follows: TGTGCCAGCAGCTTAGACGGGTCATCTGAGCAGTTCTTC.

The count of this clone is one. The chain has TRBV6-1 and TRBJ1-5; D unresolved. The V gene's germline CDR1 is MNHNS and CDR2 SASEGT. V was pared by 3 bases and J by 7 bases, with 7 bases between. The CDR3 has 12 amino acids. The CDR3 loop is CASSDQIQPQHF. The CDR3 region has the DNA TGTGCCAGCAGTGACCAGATACAGCCCCAGCATTTT.

This chain links TRBV7-6 with TRBJ2-7; the match to TRBD2 covers 13 bases. This CDR3 is 16 amino acids long. The germline V gene encodes CDR1 SGHVS and CDR2 FNYEAQ. Unmatched junction bases numbered 7, after V lost 5 bases and J lost 3 bases. This chain's CDR3 is CASSRGLAGVLYEQYF. In DNA form, the CDR3 reads TGTGCCAGCAGCCGCGGACTAGCGGGAGTACTCTACGAGCAGTACTTC.

The count of this clone is one. The chain carries TRBV4-2 and TRBJ2-6, with D unresolved. The germline CDR1 and CDR2 sequences are LGHNA and YNFKEQ. CDR3 length: 15 amino acids. V was clipped by 0 bases and J by 4 bases, with 7 bases between them. The CDR3 region has the DNA TGTGCCAGCAGCCAAGATGTCCGGGGGGCCAACGTCCTGACTTTC. Translating it yields CASSQDVRGANVLTF.

V and J are TRBV5-4 and TRBJ1-1; D gene unclear. Per the germline V gene, CDR1 is SGHNT and CDR2 is YYREEE (reference sequence). CDR3 size: 14 residues. Trimming took off 0 bases at V and 4 bases at J, with 10 bases between the two ends. The CDR3 sequence: CASSLERWSTEAFF. For the CDR3, the DNA is TGTGCCAGCAGCTTGGAACGGTGGAGCACTGAAGCTTTCTTT.

The gene calls are TRBV4-1 and TRBJ2-3; D is unclear. CDR3 length equals 12 residues. V was pared by 3 bases and J by 6 bases, with 7 bases between. Germline CDR1 MGHRA, CDR2 YSYEKL. CDR3 amino acids: CASSHPSDTQYF. Here the CDR3 DNA reads TGCGCCAGCAGCCATCCCTCGGATACGCAGTATTTT.

In its sample, this clone was seen once. The chain couples TRBV7-2 to TRBJ2-5, with 7 bases matching TRBD1. The DNA end lines up better with TRBJ2-7; the J call may be wrong. Germline CDR1 SGHTA, CDR2 FQGNSA. The CDR3 is 12 residues long. This CDR3 reads CASTPGGYEQYF. The CDR3 coding sequence is TGTGCCAGCACCCCAGGGGGCTACGAGCAGTACTTC.

V and J are TRBV5-1 and TRBJ2-7, with TRBD2 as a possible D gene (6 bases). Per the germline V gene, CDR1 is SGHRS and CDR2 is YFSETQ. CDR3 length: 15 amino acids. The V gene lost 7 bases and the J gene lost 1 base, with 18 bases spanning the gap. Here the CDR3 reads CASRPYMAGSYEQYF. Written as DNA, the CDR3 is TGCGCCAGCCGACCCTATATGGCGGGATCCTACGAGCAGTACTTC. The variable domain in full, with the rest retrieved from reference TRBV5-1 and TRBJ2-7, is KAGVTQTPRYLIKTRGQQVTLSCSPISGHRSVSWYQQTPGQGLQFLFEYFSETQRNKGNFPGRFSGRQFSNSRSEMNVSTLELGDSALYLCASRPYMAGSYEQYFGPGTRLTVT.

The chain recombines TRBV25-1 with TRBJ1-4; D possibly corresponds to TRBD1 (5 bases). Germline CDR1 is MGHDK and CDR2 is SYGVNS. The CDR3 is 14 residues long. The V end was cut by 4 bases, the J end by 6 bases, with 12 bases between. In nucleotides, the CDR3 is TGTGCCAGCAGTGGGGGAGGGGCATATGAAAAACTGTTTTTT. Translating it yields CASSGGGAYEKLFF.

The rearrangement joins TRBV13 to TRBJ2-2; D is undetermined. Germline V gene lookup returns CDR1 PRHDT and CDR2 FYEKMQ (reference sequence). This CDR3 spans 15 amino acids. V was clipped by 5 bases and J by 2 bases, with 12 bases between them. The DNA of the CDR3 is TGTGCCAGCAGCCTTCGGGTGGTTAACACCGGGGAGCTGTTTTTT. Translating gives CASSLRVVNTGELFF.

The chain couples TRBV7-6 to TRBJ2-2, with D possibly matching TRBD2 (6 bases). V gave up 11 bases and J gave up 3 bases, with 19 bases separating them. This CDR3 contains 15 residues. CDR1 SGHVS and CDR2 FNYEAQ come from the germline V gene. The CDR3 reads CALLPGLTHTGELFF. The DNA of the CDR3 is TGTGCCCTTCTCCCAGGACTAACCCACACCGGGGAGCTGTTTTTT. The whole variable domain, filled in from reference TRBV7-6 and TRBJ2-2, reads GAGVSQSPRYKVTKRGQDVALRCDPISGHVSLYWYRQALGQGPEFLTYFNYEAQQDKSGLPNDRFSAERPEGSISTLTIQRTEQRDSAMYRCALLPGLTHTGELFFGEGSRLTVL.